These T cell receptor beta chains were read from a single sample in a study of shared clonotypes between healthy human individuals. The protocol was immunoSEQ multiplex PCR, while the TCRdb copy is restricted to in-frame clones and leaves out a portion. Seen here are 450,000 to 600,000 clones, around 79% observed once, and the top ten hold approximately 13%. The sample was PBMCs. Receptors originate from a woman between 40 and 55 years old in good health. Some clones in this sample may be carry-over from other donors' samples. The CDR3 runs from the conserved cysteine through the conserved F or W. The listing skips clone size in some rows; elsewhere it reads once, few, many or a size class.

j_call clone_size v_call cdr3_aa
TRBJ1-4 . TRBV5-1 CASSLWTGDSGGAEKLFF
TRBJ2-5 . TRBV15 CATSRVSATSGTRYQETQYF
TRBJ2-1 many TRBV7-3 CASSSLAGDEQFF
TRBJ2-1 . TRBV13 CASSLGWEGVGSYNEQFF
TRBJ1-1 once TRBV5-5 CASSLGAATEAFF
TRBJ1-2 . TRBV5-4 CASSKSGTGSYGYTF
TRBJ2-1 . TRBV30 CAWENYNEQFF
TRBJ2-2 . TRBV7-3 CASSPDSANTGELFF
TRBJ2-5 . TRBV7-8 CASSRTANQETQYF
TRBJ1-5 many TRBV29-1 CSVAQGPNQPQHF
TRBJ1-1 . TRBV18 CASSPQGAEAFF
TRBJ1-6 few TRBV7-9 CASSTTGDSPLHF
TRBJ2-7 once TRBV2 CASSPSWAQSYEQYF
TRBJ1-1 . TRBV11-2 CASSLFGRPRAEAFF
TRBJ2-5 once TRBV30 CAWSPRGETQYF
TRBJ2-1 . TRBV11-2 CASSARGNRGVQFF
TRBJ2-5 . TRBV28 CASSPFGRGETQYF
TRBJ2-7 . TRBV18 CASSLAGDYEQYF
TRBJ2-7 . TRBV25-1 CASSEGIPGQGIYEQYF
TRBJ1-5 . TRBV7-8 CASSFQGVYQPQHF
TRBJ2-7 once TRBV4-2 CASSQDYGATAYEQYF
TRBJ2-1 . TRBV11-1 CASSSIAGGPYNEQFF
TRBJ2-5 . TRBV7-2 CASSLPNQETQYF
TRBJ2-2 . TRBV7-3 CASSLTLGADTGELFF
TRBJ1-4 . TRBV2 CASTRAEGRNNEKLFF
TRBJ2-3 . TRBV7-3 CASSYRQSGVTDTQYF
TRBJ2-5 once TRBV6-5 CASSRAGVGQETQYF
TRBJ2-1 . TRBV7-9 CASSLVGNEQFF
TRBJ2-7 . TRBV5-1 CASSGGTSGYEQYF
TRBJ1-1 . TRBV9 CASSEGVGTEAFF
TRBJ2-2 . TRBV5-1 CASSLVANSRVGELFF
TRBJ1-5 . TRBV7-2 CASSLEANRPQHF
TRBJ1-1 . TRBV5-8 CASSWGGSVAEAFF
TRBJ2-7 . TRBV25-1 CASSEGWDSSTYEQYF
TRBJ1-5 . TRBV5-5 CASSFRGFDQPQHF
TRBJ2-2 . TRBV4-2 CASSQAGTSLTGELFF
TRBJ1-5 . TRBV5-8 CASSLNMSGGRGQPQHF
TRBJ2-7 . TRBV27 CASSLTGQSYEQYF
TRBJ1-4 . TRBV2 CASSRGTGGEKLFF
TRBJ2-1 many TRBV19 CASSILAGGGNNEQFF
TRBJ2-7 few TRBV5-1 CASSLASPTYEQYF
TRBJ2-3 . TRBV18 CASSPSLAGAGTDTQYF
TRBJ2-1 . TRBV5-1 CASSEEPSSYNEQFF
TRBJ2-7 . TRBV6-5 CASSYSGTSGEQYF
TRBJ1-3 once TRBV12-2 CASREEGGGNTIYF
TRBJ2-1 once TRBV7-3 CASSLSNSVNEQFF
TRBJ1-1 . TRBV5-6 CASSSWVRGNTEAFF
TRBJ1-1 . TRBV7-2 CASSLVGGGTEAFF
TRBJ2-3 . TRBV2 CASSDGSRNTDTQYF
TRBJ2-1 . TRBV10-1 CASSVAGNDNEQFF
TRBJ1-1 . TRBV7-3 CASSPGQGFFF
TRBJ2-1 . TRBV11-1 CASSLASSGRALEQFF
TRBJ1-1 . TRBV29-1 CSVEFGEGGTEAFF
TRBJ2-7 . TRBV7-2 CASSFEGTFYEQYF
TRBJ2-3 once TRBV11-3 CASSPKGGDTQYF
TRBJ1-4 . TRBV18 CASSPTGTNEKLFF
TRBJ1-1 . TRBV13 CASSSPDLRRADTEAFF
TRBJ2-1 . TRBV4-2 CASSQRAEYSYNEQFF